Each of the 31 T cell receptor beta chains below was sequenced from the same sample in a study of cytomegalovirus exposure and HLA in healthy donors. The PCR used 60 Vbeta and 13 Jbeta primers. Produced via immunoSEQ multiplex PCR; TCRdb's table is partial and in-frame only. This table has under 200,000 clones, 65% to 90% appearing once. Input material: PBMCs. The source is a human donor in good health.

DNA for the CDR3: TGTGCCAGCAGCGTCGACTATGACTCCTACGAGCAGTACTTC. Residues: CASSVDYDSYEQYF. The chain carries TRBV9 and TRBJ2-7; tentative D call: TRBD2 (5 bases). Deletions cut 2 bases from V and 0 bases from J, with 9 bases between. Germline values: CDR1 SGDLS, CDR2 YYNGEE. The CDR3 loop spans 14 amino acids. The variable domain in full, completed from reference TRBV9 and TRBJ2-7, reads DSGVTQTPKHLITATGQRVTLRCSPRSGDLSVYWYQQSLDQGLQFLIQYYNGEERAKGNILERFSAQQFPDLHSELNLSSLELGDSALYFCASSVDYDSYEQYFGPGTRLTVT.

The chain recombines TRBV5-4 with TRBJ2-7, with TRBD1 matching over 9 bases. In germline, CDR1 is SGHNT, CDR2 YYREEE (reference sequence). V gave up 0 bases and J gave up 3 bases; unmatched junction bases: 7. The CDR3 consists of 16 residues. The CDR3 sequence is CASSLGRDRADYEQYF. In DNA, the CDR3 is TGTGCCAGCAGCTTGGGCCGGGACAGGGCCGACTACGAGCAGTACTTC.

The genes are TRBV6-5 and TRBJ2-4, with D possibly matching TRBD1 (6 bases). Trimming stripped 11 bases from V and 5 bases from J, with 13 bases between. The germline CDR1 and CDR2 sequences are MNHEY and SVGAGI. This CDR3 comprises 12 residues. The CDR3 here is CAAGARENIQYF. The CDR3, as DNA: TGTGCCGCAGGGGCTAGAGAAAACATTCAGTACTTC.

V and J are TRBV7-8 and TRBJ1-4, with TRBD1 matching over 11 bases. V dropped 4 bases and J dropped 7; count of bases not matched to a gene: 5. This CDR3 comprises 15 residues. CDR1 SGHVS and CDR2 FQNEAQ come from the germline V gene. The DNA for the CDR3 is TGTGCCAGCAGCTCAACCGGGACAGGGGGTGAAAAACTGTTTTTT. Translation gives CASSSTGTGGEKLFF.

The rearrangement links TRBV2 to TRBJ1-2, with a weak D call TRBD1 (6 bases). The CDR3 covers 15 residues. Germline assignment: CDR1 SNHLY and CDR2 FYNNEI. Trimming cost V 3 bases and J 3 bases, with 14 bases left between them. DNA of the CDR3: TGTGCCAGCAGTGAGCAGGGGAGAAAAGACTATGGCTACACCTTC. Its protein is CASSEQGRKDYGYTF. Full variable domain (rest looked up from reference TRBV2 and TRBJ1-2): EPEVTQTPSHQVTQMGQEVILRCVPISNHLYFYWYRQILGQKVEFLVSFYNNEISEKSEIFDDQFSVERPDGSNFTLKIRSTKLEDSAMYFCASSEQGRKDYGYTFGSGTRLTVV.

This sequence joins TRBV4-3 and TRBJ2-1; TRBD1 aligns across 9 bases. CDR3 length: 17 residues. The germline CDR1 and CDR2 sequences are LGHNA and YSLEER. The junction had 9 bases not matched to a gene; V was cut back by 0 bases and J by 6 bases. CDR3 amino acids: CASSQERGDRDSNEQFF. In nucleotides, the CDR3 is TGCGCCAGCAGCCAAGAGAGAGGGGACAGGGACTCCAATGAGCAGTTCTTC.

This sequence joins TRBV12-5 and TRBJ1-5; TRBD1 matches 8 bases. The CDR3 consists of 17 residues. Per the germline V gene, CDR1 is LGHNT and CDR2 is FRNRAP. V shed 6 bases, J shed 1 base, and the junction held 11 bases outside the gene matches. The CDR3 region has the DNA TGTGCTAGTGGCCGCCCATGGGGGACAGGAAGCAATCAGCCCCAGCATTTT. Translated: CASGRPWGTGSNQPQHF.

The V and J genes are TRBV12-5 and TRBJ2-5, with 16 bases lining up with TRBD2. Germline lookup yields CDR1 LGHNT and CDR2 FRNRAP. After removal of 6 bases from V and 3 bases from J, the junction contained 7 bases not matched to a gene. CDR3 length equals 17 residues. The CDR3 reads CASGLGLAGGIEETQYF. CDR3 bases: TGTGCTAGTGGACTGGGACTAGCGGGGGGGATAGAAGAGACCCAGTACTTC.

V usage is TRBV7-9 and J usage is TRBJ2-1; 9 positions agree with TRBD1. CDR1 is SEHNR and CDR2 is FQNEAQ in the germline V gene (reference sequence). CDR3 length: 13 residues. The V and J ends lost 8 bases and 3 bases, in that order; junction bases with no gene match: 2. CDR3 coding DNA: TGTGCCAGCCAGGACAGGGGCTACAATGAGCAGTTCTTC. Translating gives CASQDRGYNEQFF.

This chain connects TRBV21-1 to TRBJ2-2; the D call TRBD1 from the table was never checked on the DNA. TRBV21-1 is a pseudogene segment. The CDR3 is 17 residues long. The CDR3 nucleotides read TGTGCCAGCAGCAAACAAAGGGACAGAGCGAACACCGGGGAGCTGTTTTTT. Translating it yields CASSKQRDRANTGELFF.

The chain employs TRBV7-2 and TRBJ1-3; 7 bases are a match to TRBD1. The CDR3 is 15 residues long. The junction had 8 bases not matched to a gene; V was cut back by 5 bases and J by 4 bases. The germline gives CDR1 SGHTA, CDR2 FQGNSA. CDR3 residues: CASSPQPTGGNTIYF. The DNA of the CDR3 is TGTGCCAGCAGCCCCCAACCGACAGGGGGAAACACCATATATTTT.

The V call is TRBV5-6, the J call TRBJ2-7; 7 bases line up with TRBD2. The CDR3 has 15 amino acids. In germline, CDR1 is SGHDT, CDR2 YYEEEE. With 0 bases clipped from V and 6 bases from J, the junction kept 9 bases outside the gene matches. In DNA, the CDR3 is TGTGCCAGCAGCTTGGGGGTGACTAGCACCTCCGAGCAGTACTTC. This translates into CASSLGVTSTSEQYF.

This clone has only a few counts. This chain links TRBV6-1 with TRBJ1-1, with 9 bases that match TRBD1. V shed 6 bases, J shed 0 bases, and the junction held 2 bases outside the gene matches. The CDR3 totals 14 residues. Germline values: CDR1 MNHNS, CDR2 SASEGT. CDR3: CASRGQGLNTEAFF. For the CDR3, the DNA is TGTGCCAGCAGGGGACAGGGATTGAACACTGAAGCTTTCTTT.

The V call is TRBV4-1, the J call TRBJ2-7; a possible D gene is TRBD1 (6 bases). This CDR3 region has 14 residues. V lost 11 bases and J lost 2, with 19 bases in between. Germline V gives CDR1 MGHRA, CDR2 YSYEKL. CDR3 region: CALRWGRGPYEQYF. The CDR3 coding sequence is TGCGCCCTTCGATGGGGCAGGGGCCCCTACGAGCAGTACTTC.

The chain is built from TRBV27 and TRBJ2-7; the match to TRBD1 covers 9 bases. The CDR3 is 15 residues long. The germline V gene encodes CDR1 MNHEY and CDR2 SMNVEV (reference sequence). The ends lost 6 bases at V and 2 bases at J; junction bases unmatched: 8. The DNA of the CDR3 is TGTGCCAGCAGAGACCATAGGACAGGGGCCTACGAGCAGTACTTC. Encoded protein: CASRDHRTGAYEQYF.

This chain connects TRBV29-1 to TRBJ1-1, with 7 bases fitting TRBD1. Germline CDR1 is SQVTM and CDR2 is ANQGSEA. After removal of 6 bases from V and 5 bases from J, the junction contained 12 bases not matched to a gene. The length of the CDR3 is 14 residues. The CDR3 DNA reads TGCAGCGTGCCATCGAAAACAGGGGATACTGAAGCTTTCTTT. Translating gives CSVPSKTGDTEAFF.

Note on this clone: The sample contains more than one DNA sequence encoding this CDR3. The chain links TRBV10-1 to TRBJ2-7; weak D call: TRBD2 (6 bases). Germline CDR1 WNHNN, CDR2 SYGVQD (reference sequence). This CDR3 contains 14 residues. Between the trimmed V and J ends, which lost 0 bases and 2 bases, there was a span of 8 bases. The CDR3 nucleotides read TGCGCCAGCAGTGAGTCTGGGGGGACCTACGAGCAGTACTTC. This gives the protein CASSESGGTYEQYF.

This chain connects TRBV6-6 to TRBJ2-7; 7 bases are a match to TRBD1. V dropped 6 bases and J dropped 5; count of bases not matched to a gene: 7. The CDR3 spans 13 residues. Germline V gene sequence: CDR1 MNHNY, CDR2 SVGAGI (reference sequence). The CDR3 DNA sequence: TGTGCCAGCAGGGGACAGATTTCTCACGAGCAGTACTTC. This encodes CASRGQISHEQYF.

To note about this clone: Compared with germline, one end of the junction differs, possibly owing to a read error. This chain joins TRBV7-7 and TRBJ1-1, with 9 bases lining up with TRBD1. Germline V gene sequence: CDR1 SSHAT, CDR2 FNYEAQ (reference sequence). The CDR3 extends over 13 amino acids. The CDR3 region is CASSSDRGGEAFF. DNA of the CDR3: TGTGCTAGCAGTTCCGACAGGGGGGGTGAAGCTTTCTTT.

The chain has TRBV5-1 and TRBJ1-1; maybe TRBD1 (5 bases). This CDR3 region has 13 residues. V was trimmed by 0 bases and J by 6 bases, leaving 9 bases between them. The germline V gene encodes CDR1 SGHRS and CDR2 YFSETQ. The CDR3 region has the DNA TGCGCCAGCAGCTTGGTAGGGGCTCCTGAAGCTTTCTTT. It translates to CASSLVGAPEAFF. The full variable domain, completed using reference TRBV5-1 and TRBJ1-1, is KAGVTQTPRYLIKTRGQQVTLSCSPISGHRSVSWYQQTPGQGLQFLFEYFSETQRNKGNFPGRFSGRQFSNSRSEMNVSTLELGDSALYLCASSLVGAPEAFFGQGTRLTVV.

The chain employs TRBV5-8 and TRBJ2-1; tentative D call: TRBD1 (6 bases). The CDR3 totals 16 residues. Germline V gives CDR1 SGHTS, CDR2 YDEGEE. The germline V and J ends were trimmed by 0 bases and 4 bases, with 14 bases remaining between them. The CDR3: CASSLVGGSLYNEQFF. CDR3 DNA sequence: TGTGCCAGCAGCTTGGTAGGGGGATCCCTTTACAATGAGCAGTTCTTC.

The chain recombines TRBV6-1 with TRBJ2-1; D is perhaps TRBD2 (6 bases). The CDR3 has 14 amino acids. From germline, CDR1 is MNHNS and CDR2 SASEGT. V gave up 0 bases and J gave up 4 bases, with 7 bases separating them. CDR3 sequence reads: CASSEAGGYNEQFF. CDR3 bases: TGTGCCAGCAGTGAAGCGGGGGGTTACAATGAGCAGTTCTTC.

The chain has TRBV27 and TRBJ2-3; 7 positions agree with TRBD1. Germline V CDR1 and CDR2: MNHEY, SMNVEV (reference sequence). This CDR3 has 12 residues. V was pared by 3 bases and J by 14 bases, with 8 bases of the junction left unmatched. CDR3 sequence (DNA): TGTGCCAGCAGTTTCTACAGGGGAGCTTGGTATTTT. It is translated as CASSFYRGAWYF.

The V gene is TRBV4-3, the J gene TRBJ1-4; 10 bases align to TRBD1. CDR1 and CDR2 (germline): LGHNA, YSLEER. J gave up 9 bases and V 3 bases, and 7 bases lay outside the gene matches. The CDR3 spans 15 residues. The DNA of the CDR3 is TGCGCCAGCAGCCAGACAGGGGGCCAGCTACAAAAACTGTTTTTT. Encoded protein: CASSQTGGQLQKLFF.

The CDR3 protein is CASSPSVAGMNTGELFF. The CDR3 DNA reads as TGCGCCAGCAGCCCCTCGGTAGCGGGCATGAACACCGGGGAGCTGTTTTTT. The chain joins TRBV5-1 to TRBJ2-2, with TRBD2 identical over 7 bases. V gave up 4 bases and J gave up 1 base; unmatched junction bases: 10. This CDR3 contains 17 residues. The germline gives CDR1 SGHRS, CDR2 YFSETQ.

The genes are TRBV5-1 and TRBJ1-1; D is perhaps TRBD1 (5 bases). Germline CDR1 and CDR2: SGHRS and YFSETQ. This CDR3 comprises 13 residues. Trimming removed 5 bases from V and 0 bases from J, with 8 bases in between. The CDR3 bases are TGCGCCAGCAGGGAGGGACTGAACACTGAAGCTTTCTTT. Amino acid sequence: CASREGLNTEAFF. Looking up the rest from reference TRBV5-1 and TRBJ1-1 gives the full variable domain: KAGVTQTPRYLIKTRGQQVTLSCSPISGHRSVSWYQQTPGQGLQFLFEYFSETQRNKGNFPGRFSGRQFSNSRSEMNVSTLELGDSALYLCASREGLNTEAFFGQGTRLTVV.

The chain uses TRBV13 and TRBJ2-5, with a weak D call TRBD1 (6 bases). This CDR3 region has 14 residues. Germline loops: CDR1 PRHDT, CDR2 FYEKMQ (reference sequence). The ends were cut back, 4 bases at V and 5 bases at J, with 14 bases in the middle. DNA for the CDR3: TGTGCCAGCAGCTCACAGGGTTCGCGGGAGACCCAGTACTTC. As protein: CASSSQGSRETQYF.

The J gene is TRBJ2-7, the V gene TRBV4-1; 7 bases match TRBD2. Germline V gene data show CDR1 as MGHRA and CDR2 as YSYEKL. The CDR3 covers 14 residues. Losses at the gene ends were 1 base for V and 3 bases for J; bases not matched to a gene: 3. The DNA for the CDR3 is TGCGCCAGCAGCCAAGGGTGGGGGGGCTACGAGCAGTACTTC. This codes for CASSQGWGGYEQYF.

The chain joins TRBV11-3 to TRBJ2-3; TRBD2 agrees at 10 bases. Trimming took 5 bases from V and 5 from J; bases not matched to a gene: 4. Germline CDR1 and CDR2: SGHNT and YENEEA. This CDR3 region has 14 residues. CDR3 sequence (DNA): TGTGCCAGCAGCCCCAGGACTAGCGGAGATACGCAGTATTTT. Its protein is CASSPRTSGDTQYF. The whole variable domain, remainder taken from reference TRBV11-3 and TRBJ2-3, is EAGVVQSPRYKIIEKKQPVAFWCNPISGHNTLYWYLQNLGQGPELLIRYENEEAVDDSQLPKDRFSAERLKGVDSTLKIQPAELGDSAVYLCASSPRTSGDTQYFGPGTRLTVL.

This clone was seen more than once but under ten times. The chain employs TRBV4-3 and TRBJ2-2; 9 positions match TRBD1. This CDR3 region has 16 residues. The J segment lost 7 bases and the V segment lost 0 bases, leaving 6 bases of the junction unmatched. Germline-derived CDR1 and CDR2 are LGHNA and YSLEER. The DNA of the CDR3 is TGCGCCAGCAGCCAAGACCCCGGGACAGGGTACGGGGAGCTGTTTTTT. Translating gives CASSQDPGTGYGELFF.

V usage is TRBV2 and J usage is TRBJ2-1; 10 bases map to TRBD1. The J segment lost 4 bases and the V segment lost 6 bases, leaving 9 bases of the junction unmatched. The V gene's germline CDR1 is SNHLY and CDR2 FYNNEI. This CDR3 has 16 amino acids. The CDR3 coding sequence is TGTGCCAGCAGGCCTCGGACAGGGGGTCGGTACAATGAGCAGTTCTTC. It codes for CASRPRTGGRYNEQFF.